The 27 T cell receptor beta chains below come from one sample, sequenced in a study of graft-versus-host responses after intestinal transplantation. Generated by immunoSEQ multiplex PCR, the TCRdb table keeps only in-frame clones and is missing some. The data show roughly 69,000 clones, roughly 92% seen once. Sequences were derived from bone marrow, sampled 700 to 850 days after intestinal transplantation. These receptors were obtained from a human patient who received an intestinal transplant, so some T cells may come from the graft donor.

The rearrangement links TRBV2 to TRBJ2-5; 7 bases map to TRBD1. The CDR3 spans 13 residues. Germline lookup yields CDR1 SNHLY and CDR2 FYNNEI. The V gene end was trimmed by 10 bases and the J gene end by 4 bases; junction bases not matched to a gene: 9. CDR3 sequence (DNA): TGTGCCACCCCCGGGGACAGATCAGAGACCCAGTACTTC. Translated, it gives CATPGDRSETQYF.

V is TRBV11-2 and J is TRBJ1-1; no clear D. V lost 5 bases, J lost 3 bases, and 16 bases lay in between. Germline V gives CDR1 SGHAT, CDR2 FQNNGV. This CDR3 has 15 amino acids. CDR3 amino acids: CASSARSHGYTEAFF. DNA for the CDR3: TGTGCCAGCAGCGCACGAAGCCACGGCTACACTGAAGCTTTCTTT.

A single count supports this clone. The junction shows a germline mismatch at one end, possibly a read error. J is TRBJ1-4 and V is TRBV20-1; D unresolved. Germline CDR1 and CDR2: DFQATT and SNEGSKA (reference sequence). The CDR3 totals 11 residues. The CDR3 protein is CGARHNEKLFF. The CDR3 DNA follows: TGCGGTGCTAGACACAATGAAAAACTGTTTTTT.

This clone was detected once. This sequence joins TRBV19 and TRBJ1-5; weak D call: TRBD1 (6 bases). The V and J ends lost 2 bases and 1 base respectively, with 6 bases between them. Germline-derived CDR1 and CDR2 are LNHDA and SQIVND (reference sequence). CDR3 size: 14 residues. The CDR3 loop reads CASSIQGSNQPQHF. The CDR3 nucleotides are TGTGCCAGTAGTATACAGGGGAGCAATCAGCCCCAGCATTTT.

The chain links TRBV5-4 to TRBJ1-2; D unresolved. V gave up 5 bases and J gave up 5 bases, with 13 bases separating them. The V gene's germline CDR1 is SGHNT and CDR2 YYREEE (reference sequence). The CDR3 length is 13 residues. CDR3 in amino acids: CASSTGDRYGYTF. The CDR3 region has the DNA TGTGCCAGCAGTACCGGGGATAGGTATGGCTACACCTTC.

The chain uses TRBV6-6 and TRBJ2-3; TRBD2 matches at 13 bases. Germline lookup yields CDR1 MNHNY and CDR2 SVGAGI (reference sequence). V trimming: 6 bases; J trimming: 1 base; junction bases outside the gene matches: 4. CDR3 size: 16 residues. The chain's CDR3 is CASRRGLAGGTDTQYF. DNA of the CDR3: TGTGCCAGCAGGAGAGGACTAGCGGGGGGCACAGATACGCAGTATTTT.

The rearrangement uses TRBV5-6 and TRBJ2-7; the D is unclear. Germline V gene sequence: CDR1 SGHDT, CDR2 YYEEEE. The CDR3 extends over 13 amino acids. Trimming took off 0 bases at V and 3 bases at J, with 7 bases between the two ends. The CDR3 nucleotides read TGTGCCAGCAGCTTGGGCAGACGCTACGAGCAGTACTTC. It codes for CASSLGRRYEQYF.

There are a few counts of this clone. The J gene is TRBJ1-1, the V gene TRBV9, with D hard to call. Germline V lookup: CDR1 SGDLS, CDR2 YYNGEE. CDR3 length equals 13 residues. The V end was cut by 0 bases, the J end by 3 bases, with 6 bases between. The CDR3 protein is CASSVATYTEAFF. The CDR3 bases are TGTGCCAGCAGCGTAGCGACTTACACTGAAGCTTTCTTT. The variable domain in full, with the rest retrieved from reference TRBV9 and TRBJ1-1, is DSGVTQTPKHLITATGQRVTLRCSPRSGDLSVYWYQQSLDQGLQFLIQYYNGEERAKGNILERFSAQQFPDLHSELNLSSLELGDSALYFCASSVATYTEAFFGQGTRLTVV.

The V and J genes are TRBV11-2 and TRBJ2-3; 13 bases are a match to TRBD2. CDR3 size: 17 residues. V was clipped by 5 bases and J by 2 bases; unmatched bases: 7. The V gene's germline CDR1 is SGHAT and CDR2 FQNNGV. CDR3 residues: CASSEELAGGITDTQYF. CDR3 DNA: TGTGCCAGCAGCGAAGAACTAGCGGGAGGGATCACAGATACGCAGTATTTT.

The rearrangement uses TRBV7-6 and TRBJ2-7, with TRBD2 matching 8 bases. With 5 bases clipped from V and 8 bases from J, the junction kept 8 bases outside the gene matches. Germline V lookup: CDR1 SGHVS, CDR2 FNYEAQ. The length of the CDR3 is 13 residues. The CDR3 DNA sequence: TGTGCCAGCAGCCCCGCGGGGGGAACCAAGCAGTACTTC. Translating it yields CASSPAGGTKQYF.

This clone was seen once. A read error may produce the germline difference seen at one junction end. This chain connects TRBV18 to TRBJ2-3; no firm D call. CDR3 size: 13 residues. Germline-derived CDR1 and CDR2 are KGHSH and LQKENI. CDR3 nucleotides: TGTGCCAGCTCTCCACTCGAGGCAGATACGCAGTATTTT. This translates into CASSPLEADTQYF.

The V and J genes are TRBV6-5 and TRBJ2-5; D not resolved. Trimming shortened V by 10 bases and J by 5 bases, and 14 bases separated the two germline ends. CDR3 length: 12 amino acids. Germline V lookup: CDR1 MNHEY, CDR2 SVGAGI. DNA for the CDR3: TGTGCCACCACCACCCCGCCGGAGACCCAGTACTTC. Encoded protein: CATTTPPETQYF.

The V gene is TRBV14, the J gene TRBJ2-7; unclear D gene. The CDR3 runs to 14 residues. From germline, CDR1 is SGHDN and CDR2 FVKESK. V was cut by 6 bases and J by 2 bases, with 14 bases left in between. CDR3 in DNA: TGTGCCAGCAGAAGGTCCGGTTCCCCCTACGAGCAGTACTTC. This gives the protein CASRRSGSPYEQYF.

This clone was detected a few times. The junction differs from germline at one of its ends, possibly a read error. The V gene is TRBV2, the J gene TRBJ2-7, with D unclear. The length of the CDR3 is 8 residues. Germline assignment: CDR1 SNHLY and CDR2 FYNNEI. CDR3 nucleotide sequence: TGTGCCAGCAGTGAGAGCGACTTC. This gives the protein CASSESDF.

DNA for the CDR3: TGTGCCAGCAGCTTGGAGGGACAGCTCTATGGCTACACCTTC. This gives the protein CASSLEGQLYGYTF. V gene TRBV5-6 combines with J gene TRBJ1-2; TRBD1 matches 7 bases. V gave up 0 bases and J gave up 4 bases; unmatched junction bases: 3. From germline, CDR1 is SGHDT and CDR2 YYEEEE. CDR3 length equals 14 residues.

This clone was picked up a small number of times. J is TRBJ1-5 and V is TRBV7-9, with 8 positions matching TRBD1. The CDR3 runs 15 residues. Germline V CDR1 and CDR2: SEHNR, FQNEAQ (reference sequence). Trimming cost V 5 bases and J 4 bases; bases outside gene matches: 7. The CDR3 coding sequence is TGTGCCAGCAGCCAGGGGGCCAGGAGGAATCAGCCCCAGCATTTT. It codes for CASSQGARRNQPQHF.

The chain combines TRBV15 with TRBJ2-5, with 10 bases fitting TRBD1. The ends lost 3 bases at V and 3 bases at J; junction bases unmatched: 7. The length of the CDR3 is 16 residues. The germline CDR1 and CDR2 sequences are LNHNV and YYDKDF (reference sequence). The CDR3 sequence is CATSSRDRGYEETQYF. In nucleotides, the CDR3 is TGTGCCACCAGCAGCCGGGACAGGGGTTATGAAGAGACCCAGTACTTC.

The genes are TRBV9 and TRBJ2-3; D is perhaps TRBD2 (6 bases). V lost 3 bases to trimming and J lost 3 bases, with 17 bases between them. This CDR3 contains 16 residues. Germline V gene data show CDR1 as SGDLS and CDR2 as YYNGEE. CDR3 sequence: CASSAGVGAKTDTQYF. CDR3 DNA sequence: TGTGCCAGCAGCGCGGGGGTCGGGGCCAAAACAGATACGCAGTATTTT.

V and J are TRBV5-6 and TRBJ2-3, with 10 bases fitting TRBD2. The germline gives CDR1 SGHDT, CDR2 YYEEEE. Unmatched junction bases numbered 5, after V lost 0 bases and J lost 4 bases. The CDR3 sequence is 16 residues long. CDR3: CASSLGGSGRSDTQYF. CDR3 nucleotide sequence: TGTGCCAGCAGCTTGGGTGGTAGCGGGAGGTCAGATACGCAGTATTTT.

The chain links TRBV6-5 to TRBJ1-1; 7 bases fit TRBD1. Germline V gene data show CDR1 as MNHEY and CDR2 as SVGAGI. CDR3 length: 15 amino acids. V was clipped by 3 bases and J by 0 bases; unmatched bases: 4. The CDR3 reads CASSYDGTVNTEAFF. Written as DNA, the CDR3 is TGTGCCAGCAGTTATGATGGGACAGTGAACACTGAAGCTTTCTTT.

The chain couples TRBV7-2 to TRBJ2-5; 11 positions agree with TRBD2. CDR1 and CDR2 (germline): SGHTA, FQGNSA. V lost 1 base to trimming and J lost 5 bases; unmatched junction nucleotides: 6. This CDR3 region has 16 residues. Here the CDR3 DNA reads TGTGCCAGCAGCTTAGATGTAGCGGGAGGGCCGGAGACCCAGTACTTC. Protein: CASSLDVAGGPETQYF.

V and J are TRBV6-5 and TRBJ1-1, with no clear D. CDR1 is MNHEY, CDR2 SVGAGI, per germline. The CDR3 covers 11 residues. Trimming cost V 5 bases and J 3 bases, with 4 bases left between them. CDR3 loop: CASSVHTEAFF. Written as DNA, the CDR3 is TGTGCCAGCAGTGTACACACTGAAGCTTTCTTT.

This rearrangement joins TRBV29-1 to TRBJ2-1; D is unclear. Germline V gene sequence: CDR1 SQVTM, CDR2 ANQGSEA. The CDR3 is 11 residues long. Trimming stripped 0 bases from V and 6 bases from J, with 3 bases between. The CDR3 sequence: CSVEDLNEQFF. CDR3 bases: TGCAGCGTTGAAGACCTCAATGAGCAGTTCTTC.

This chain uses TRBV6-6 with TRBJ1-3; perhaps TRBD1 as D (6 bases). Germline lookup yields CDR1 MNHNY and CDR2 SVGAGI (reference sequence). This CDR3 is built from 14 residues. The V and J ends lost 2 bases and 8 bases respectively, with 13 bases between them. CDR3 coding DNA: TGTGCCAGCAGTTACGTGGGGGCGGGGGACACCATATATTTT. Encoded protein: CASSYVGAGDTIYF.

The chain has TRBV6-4 and TRBJ2-3; D is ambiguous. Germline V gene sequence: CDR1 MRHNA, CDR2 SNTAGT. V shed 0 bases and J shed 2 bases, with 3 bases lying between them. The CDR3 contains 13 residues. The CDR3 sequence: CASSDSTTDTQYF. CDR3 DNA: TGTGCCAGCAGTGACTCGACCACAGATACGCAGTATTTT.

This chain connects TRBV7-9 to TRBJ1-1; unclear D gene. The germline V gene has CDR1 SEHNR and CDR2 FQNEAQ (reference sequence). Trimming pared 5 bases from V and 0 bases from J, leaving 13 bases between. The CDR3 is 15 residues long. CDR3 in DNA: TGTGCCAGCAGCCACGAGGGCCCTATGAACACTGAAGCTTTCTTT. Protein: CASSHEGPMNTEAFF.

The table lists this clone with a count of one. V is TRBV4-1 and J is TRBJ2-7; maybe TRBD2 (5 bases). Germline V gene sequence: CDR1 MGHRA, CDR2 YSYEKL. The CDR3 loop spans 14 amino acids. V was shortened by 0 bases and J by 4 bases, with 10 bases between the two germline ends. This CDR3 reads CASSQDRTDYEQYF. The CDR3 nucleotides are TGCGCCAGCAGCCAAGACCGGACTGATTACGAGCAGTACTTC.